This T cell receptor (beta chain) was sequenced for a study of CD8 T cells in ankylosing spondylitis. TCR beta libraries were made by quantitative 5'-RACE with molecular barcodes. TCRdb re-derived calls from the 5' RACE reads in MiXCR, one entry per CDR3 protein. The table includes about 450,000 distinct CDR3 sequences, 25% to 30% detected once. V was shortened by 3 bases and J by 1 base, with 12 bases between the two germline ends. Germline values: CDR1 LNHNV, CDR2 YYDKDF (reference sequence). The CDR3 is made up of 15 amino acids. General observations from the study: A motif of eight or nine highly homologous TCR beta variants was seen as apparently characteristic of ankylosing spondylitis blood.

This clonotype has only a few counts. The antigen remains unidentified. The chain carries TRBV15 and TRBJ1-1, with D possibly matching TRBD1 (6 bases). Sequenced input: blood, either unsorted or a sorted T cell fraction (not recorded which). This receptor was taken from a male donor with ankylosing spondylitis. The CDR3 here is CATSRDLTGNTEAFF. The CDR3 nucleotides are TGTGCCACCAGCAGGGATCTGACAGGGAACACTGAAGCTTTCTTT.